The clone carrying this TCR beta chain was observed many times. No antigen is known for it. With a duration under 2 months, the hyperthyroidism was newly diagnosed in patients aged 18 to 65. The sample belongs to a study of T cells in Graves' hyperthyroidism and ophthalmopathy. Study-wide results and caveats: Researchers report that a 13 V-J model separated ophthalmopathy from stable hyperthyroidism.

Amplification of TCR beta CDR3 regions used RNA as the template. Primed by the HTBI set, a first-round RT-PCR was run on the TCR CDR3. TCRdb reprocessed the multiplex PCR reads via MiXCR and lists one record per CDR3 protein. The sample carries around 350,000 distinct CDR3 sequences, over 15% recorded once. The CDR3 is 13 amino acids. V lost 2 bases and J 2 bases, leaving 7 bases between the germline ends. CDR1 and CDR2 (germline): MDHEN, SYDVKM. The TCR comes from a young woman with Graves' hyperthyroidism. This chain uses TRBV28 with TRBJ2-7; a possible D gene is TRBD1 (5 bases). Sequenced input: blood. The CDR3 DNA follows: TGTGCCAGCAGTTTACCAGGGACCTACGAGCAGTACTTC. Amino acids: CASSLPGTYEQYF.